The 30 T cell receptor beta chains in this list originate from one sample, sequenced in a study of cytotoxic CD8 clonotypes in ibrutinib-treated CLL. Generated by immunoSEQ multiplex PCR, the TCRdb table keeps only in-frame clones and is missing some. The sample consists of around 150,000 clones, 65% to 85% of them appearing once. The source was PBMCs, collected after 36 months of ibrutinib treatment. The receptors here all came from a human donor with chronic lymphocytic leukemia.

The chain links TRBV6-5 to TRBJ1-1; 9 positions agree with TRBD1. The V and J ends lost 5 bases and 5 bases, in that order; junction bases with no gene match: 9. The germline V gene encodes CDR1 MNHEY and CDR2 SVGAGI. CDR3 length: 15 residues. CDR3 loop: CASSRRDREVTEAFF. CDR3 DNA: TGTGCCAGCAGTCGTAGGGACAGGGAGGTGACTGAAGCTTTCTTT.

V usage is TRBV30 and J usage is TRBJ2-5, with 12 nucleotides matching TRBD1. The CDR3 contains 14 residues. V lost 5 bases and J lost 5; bases outside the gene matches: 6. The germline CDR1 and CDR2 sequences are GTSNPN and SVGIG (reference sequence). Written as DNA, the CDR3 is TGTGCCTGGGACAGGGACAGGGGGCGGGAGACCCAGTACTTC. Amino acids: CAWDRDRGRETQYF.

The chain recombines TRBV19 with TRBJ1-1; 9 bases map to TRBD1. The length of the CDR3 is 15 residues. J gave up 6 bases and V 5 bases, and 10 bases lay outside the gene matches. CDR1 is LNHDA and CDR2 is SQIVND in the germline V gene (reference sequence). The CDR3 bases are TGTGCCAGTAGTGGCGAACAGGGGGCAAACGCTGAAGCTTTCTTT. This translates into CASSGEQGANAEAFF.

The chain links TRBV5-6 to TRBJ2-2; 10 nucleotides match TRBD2. This CDR3 is built from 14 residues. J lost 3 bases, V lost 5 bases, and 1 base had no gene match. Germline V gives CDR1 SGHDT, CDR2 YYEEEE. The CDR3 DNA reads as TGTGCCAGCAGGGGACTAGCGTACACCGGGGAGCTGTTTTTT. This encodes CASRGLAYTGELFF.

This clone was seen a handful of times. The V and J genes are TRBV28 and TRBJ2-3; D call uncertain. The germline V gene has CDR1 MDHEN and CDR2 SYDVKM. Trimming cost V 10 bases and J 2 bases, with 10 bases left between them. The CDR3 covers 12 residues. DNA of the CDR3: TGTGCCACTGCGGTTTACACAGATACGCAGTATTTT. Residues: CATAVYTDTQYF.

This clone was detected once. The genes are TRBV6-4 and TRBJ2-1, with 9 bases aligning to TRBD2. This CDR3 contains 15 residues. With 3 bases clipped from V and 10 bases from J, the junction kept 10 bases outside the gene matches. CDR1 and CDR2 (germline): MRHNA, SNTAGT. CDR3 in amino acids: CASSDRKRGAYEQFF. CDR3 in DNA: TGTGCCAGCAGTGATCGAAAGCGGGGGGCTTACGAGCAGTTCTTC.

The chain recombines TRBV6-1 with TRBJ2-7, with D possibly TRBD1 on 6 matching bases. V was cut by 6 bases and J by 4 bases, with 19 bases left in between. This CDR3 has 15 amino acids. CDR1 and CDR2 from the germline V gene are MNHNS and SASEGT. The CDR3: CASRHPGTLRYEQYF. Here the CDR3 DNA reads TGTGCCAGCAGGCACCCCGGGACACTTCGGTACGAGCAGTACTTC.

The chain links TRBV6-5 to TRBJ2-2, with TRBD1 matching over 7 bases. Germline V gene sequence: CDR1 MNHEY, CDR2 SVGAGI. This CDR3 region has 12 residues. J was trimmed by 7 bases and V by 5 bases; bases with no gene match: 1. For the CDR3, the DNA is TGTGCCAGCAGTGGGGACAGCGGGGAGCTGTTTTTT. This sequence encodes CASSGDSGELFF.

The chain's CDR3 is CASSQDRVGNQPQHF. The CDR3 nucleotides read TGTGCCAGCAGTCAAGACAGGGTTGGCAATCAGCCCCAGCATTTT. The chain carries TRBV6-5 and TRBJ1-5, with 7 bases fitting TRBD1. The CDR3 length is 15 residues. Germline loops: CDR1 MNHEY, CDR2 SVGAGI. The J segment lost 2 bases and the V segment lost 5 bases, leaving 6 bases of the junction unmatched.

V usage is TRBV19 and J usage is TRBJ1-6, with 10 bases identical to TRBD1. The CDR3 contains 15 residues. Germline V gene data show CDR1 as LNHDA and CDR2 as SQIVND (reference sequence). V lost 5 bases to trimming and J lost 8 bases; unmatched junction nucleotides: 6. This CDR3 reads CASSARTGGDSPLHF. In DNA, the CDR3 is TGTGCCAGTAGTGCCCGGACAGGGGGGGATTCACCCCTCCACTTT.

The chain combines TRBV5-4 with TRBJ2-7, with no clear D. The V gene lost 2 bases and the J gene lost 6 bases, with 9 bases spanning the gap. Germline assignment: CDR1 SGHNT and CDR2 YYREEE (reference sequence). This CDR3 spans 12 amino acids. The CDR3 loop is CASSLGPGEQYF. The CDR3 nucleotides read TGTGCCAGCAGCTTAGGCCCGGGCGAGCAGTACTTC.

The chain is built from TRBV19 and TRBJ1-2; unclear D gene. With 2 bases removed from V and 0 bases from J, the gap between germline ends came to 7 bases. The CDR3 extends over 14 amino acids. Looked up from germline, CDR1 is LNHDA and CDR2 is SQIVND (reference sequence). The CDR3 sequence: CASSITEANYGYTF. CDR3 nucleotide sequence: TGTGCCAGTAGTATAACAGAGGCTAACTATGGCTACACCTTC.

The chain employs TRBV27 and TRBJ2-5, with 12 nucleotides matching TRBD2. The CDR3 spans 13 residues. J lost 4 bases, V lost 6 bases, and 0 bases had no gene match. Germline CDR1 and CDR2: MNHEY and SMNVEV (reference sequence). The CDR3, as DNA: TGTGCCAGCAGGACTAGCGGGAGAGAGACCCAGTACTTC. Translating gives CASRTSGRETQYF.

The V gene is TRBV4-1, the J gene TRBJ1-3; D unclear. The CDR3 runs 13 residues. Per germline, CDR1 MGHRA and CDR2 YSYEKL. V dropped 1 base and J dropped 2 bases, with 3 bases sitting between them. CDR3 nucleotide sequence: TGCGCCAGCAGCCAAGGGACTGGAAACACCATATATTTT. Translating it yields CASSQGTGNTIYF.

This clone has a single count. The rearrangement uses TRBV27 and TRBJ2-1, with TRBD2 identical over 8 bases. This CDR3 contains 16 residues. V lost 0 bases, J lost 4 bases, and 5 bases stayed unmatched. CDR1 is MNHEY and CDR2 is SMNVEV in the germline V gene (reference sequence). As DNA, the CDR3 is TGTGCCAGCAGTTTATCGAAGCGGGGGATTTACAATGAGCAGTTCTTC. Translating gives CASSLSKRGIYNEQFF.

The chain carries TRBV19 and TRBJ2-5, with no clear D. This CDR3 region has 15 residues. V was cut by 5 bases and J by 0 bases, with 13 bases left in between. The germline CDR1 and CDR2 sequences are LNHDA and SQIVND (reference sequence). The CDR3 region has the DNA TGTGCCAGTAGTCAAGGTAGGAAGTACCAAGAGACCCAGTACTTC. Amino acid sequence: CASSQGRKYQETQYF.

This clone was observed once. The CDR3 region is CASSSYRGYELAEAFF. CDR3 DNA sequence: TGTGCCAGTAGTTCTTATAGGGGTTATGAACTGGCTGAAGCTTTCTTT. This chain connects TRBV19 to TRBJ1-1, with a tentative D call TRBD1 (5 bases). Between the trimmed V and J ends, which lost 5 bases and 6 bases, there was a span of 22 bases. This CDR3 has 16 amino acids. Germline CDR1 and CDR2: LNHDA and SQIVND (reference sequence).

The V call is TRBV6-5, the J call TRBJ2-7; the match to TRBD2 covers 7 bases. The junction had 6 bases not matched to a gene; V was cut back by 4 bases and J by 0 bases. The CDR3 contains 15 residues. Germline V gives CDR1 MNHEY, CDR2 SVGAGI. This CDR3 reads CASSFTGGSSYEQYF. CDR3 DNA sequence: TGTGCCAGCAGTTTTACCGGGGGGAGCTCCTACGAGCAGTACTTC.

The gene calls are TRBV9 and TRBJ1-4; D is unresolved. Germline CDR1 reads SGDLS; CDR2 reads YYNGEE. Trimming took 4 bases from V and 0 from J, leaving 10 bases between them. The CDR3 consists of 15 residues. Here the CDR3 reads CASSNGPSTNEKLFF. The CDR3, as DNA: TGTGCCAGCAGCAACGGGCCTTCAACTAATGAAAAACTGTTTTTT.

J is TRBJ1-6 and V is TRBV4-2; D is unresolved. The ends were cut back, 0 bases at V and 9 bases at J, with 9 bases in the middle. The CDR3 covers 14 residues. Germline V gene sequence: CDR1 LGHNA, CDR2 YNFKEQ. The CDR3 nucleotides are TGTGCCAGCAGCCAAGAAATGGCAAGTTCACCCCTCCACTTT. Its translation is CASSQEMASSPLHF.

V and J are TRBV7-9 and TRBJ2-1; 9 nucleotides match TRBD1. This CDR3 has 15 amino acids. The V segment lost 5 bases and the J segment 8 bases; nucleotides outside the gene matches: 10. CDR1 and CDR2 (germline): SEHNR, FQNEAQ (reference sequence). CDR3 bases: TGTGCCAGCAGCGACACAGGGGGCGCGGGAGATGAGCAGTTCTTC. Translation gives CASSDTGGAGDEQFF.

The chain combines TRBV9 with TRBJ1-5; maybe TRBD1 (6 bases). Germline V lookup: CDR1 SGDLS, CDR2 YYNGEE. Trimming cost V 3 bases and J 4 bases, with 14 bases left between them. The CDR3 length is 15 residues. The CDR3 DNA reads TGTGCCAGCAGCGGGACGGGACAAGGTAATCAGCCCCAGCATTTT. Amino acid sequence: CASSGTGQGNQPQHF.

This sequence joins TRBV7-9 and TRBJ1-6; the D gene is possibly TRBD1 (6 bases). This CDR3 is 15 amino acids long. Per the germline V gene, CDR1 is SEHNR and CDR2 is FQNEAQ (reference sequence). The V end lost 1 base, the J end lost 9 bases, and 13 bases lay between the germline ends. CDR3: CASSLGGGTGSPLHF. The CDR3 region has the DNA TGTGCCAGCAGCTTAGGTGGGGGCACGGGTTCACCCCTCCACTTT.

This chain links TRBV30 with TRBJ2-5; D not certain. This CDR3 region has 9 residues. Per germline, CDR1 GTSNPN and CDR2 SVGIG (reference sequence). The V end was cut by 5 bases, the J end by 4 bases, with 2 bases between. CDR3 sequence reads: CAWGETQYF. CDR3 nucleotide sequence: TGTGCCTGGGGAGAGACCCAGTACTTC.

V and J are TRBV2 and TRBJ2-3; no clear D gene. Germline V gene data show CDR1 as SNHLY and CDR2 as FYNNEI. Trimming pared 8 bases from V and 0 bases from J, leaving 12 bases between. The CDR3 extends over 14 amino acids. Here the CDR3 reads CASGENQSTDTQYF. In nucleotides, the CDR3 is TGTGCCAGCGGGGAAAACCAAAGCACAGATACGCAGTATTTT. Full variable domain (rest looked up from reference TRBV2 and TRBJ2-3): EPEVTQTPSHQVTQMGQEVILRCVPISNHLYFYWYRQILGQKVEFLVSFYNNEISEKSEIFDDQFSVERPDGSNFTLKIRSTKLEDSAMYFCASGENQSTDTQYFGPGTRLTVL.

This rearrangement joins TRBV19 to TRBJ1-5; D may be TRBD1 (6 bases). Trimming cost V 7 bases and J 0 bases, with 16 bases left between them. The length of the CDR3 is 16 residues. Germline V gene sequence: CDR1 LNHDA, CDR2 SQIVND (reference sequence). This chain's CDR3 is CASTQGGGNSNQPQHF. The CDR3 DNA reads as TGTGCCAGTACCCAAGGGGGAGGGAATAGCAATCAGCCCCAGCATTTT.

The chain is built from TRBV19 and TRBJ2-2, with no clear D. This CDR3 has 14 residues. V lost 6 bases and J lost 10, with 18 bases in between. Germline V gene data show CDR1 as LNHDA and CDR2 as SQIVND (reference sequence). CDR3 bases: TGTGCCAGTAGGGTTGGTAGTTCAGTAAAGGAGCTGTTTTTT. As protein: CASRVGSSVKELFF.

CDR3 DNA: TGTGCCAGTAGTAGGACTAGCGGGAACCCCCATGAGCAGTTCTTC. Translating it yields CASSRTSGNPHEQFF. J is TRBJ2-1 and V is TRBV19; 12 nucleotides line up with TRBD2. The CDR3 is made up of 15 amino acids. The ends lost 4 bases at V and 8 bases at J; junction bases unmatched: 6. Germline CDR1 LNHDA, CDR2 SQIVND (reference sequence).

The V call is TRBV4-1, the J call TRBJ2-7, with no clear D. Germline assignment: CDR1 MGHRA and CDR2 YSYEKL. CDR3 size: 13 residues. Deletions cut 3 bases from V and 4 bases from J, with 10 bases between. The CDR3 loop reads CASSQTDGYEQYF. CDR3 DNA sequence: TGCGCCAGCAGCCAGACTGACGGGTACGAGCAGTACTTC.

The chain has TRBV7-7 and TRBJ2-5; 8 positions match TRBD2. With V trimmed by 5 bases and J by 5 bases, 13 bases remained unmatched. The germline V gene has CDR1 SSHAT and CDR2 FNYEAQ (reference sequence). The CDR3 totals 16 residues. CDR3 bases: TGTGCCAGCAGCACGGGGGGGACCGGGTTCCGGGAGACCCAGTACTTC. It is translated as CASSTGGTGFRETQYF.